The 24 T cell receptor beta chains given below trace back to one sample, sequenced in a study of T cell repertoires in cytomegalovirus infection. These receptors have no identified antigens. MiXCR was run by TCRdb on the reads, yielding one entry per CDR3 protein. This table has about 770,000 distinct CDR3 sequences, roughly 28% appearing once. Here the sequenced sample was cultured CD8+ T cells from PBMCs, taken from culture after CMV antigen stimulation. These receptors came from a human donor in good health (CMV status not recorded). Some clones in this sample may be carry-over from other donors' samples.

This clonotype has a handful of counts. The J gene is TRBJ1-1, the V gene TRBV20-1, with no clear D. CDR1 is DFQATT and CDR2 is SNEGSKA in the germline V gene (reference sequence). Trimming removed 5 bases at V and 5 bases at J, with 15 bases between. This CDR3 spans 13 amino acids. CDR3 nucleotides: TGCAGTGCTCCCTCCCCTTTGGGAACTGAAGCTTTCTTT. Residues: CSAPSPLGTEAFF.

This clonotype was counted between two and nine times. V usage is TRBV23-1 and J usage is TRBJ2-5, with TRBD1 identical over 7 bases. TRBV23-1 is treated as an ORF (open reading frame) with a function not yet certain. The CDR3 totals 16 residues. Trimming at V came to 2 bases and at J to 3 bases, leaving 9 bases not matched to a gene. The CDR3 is CASSQVTGEAEETQYF. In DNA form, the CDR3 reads TGCGCCAGCAGTCAAGTCACAGGGGAAGCTGAAGAGACCCAGTACTTC.

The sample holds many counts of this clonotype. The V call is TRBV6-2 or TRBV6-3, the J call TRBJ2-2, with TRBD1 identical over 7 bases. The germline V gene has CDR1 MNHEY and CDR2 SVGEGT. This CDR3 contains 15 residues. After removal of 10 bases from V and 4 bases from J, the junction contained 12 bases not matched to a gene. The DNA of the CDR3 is TGTGCCACCACCGGGACAGAGGATTTCACCGGGGAGCTGTTTTTT. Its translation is CATTGTEDFTGELFF.

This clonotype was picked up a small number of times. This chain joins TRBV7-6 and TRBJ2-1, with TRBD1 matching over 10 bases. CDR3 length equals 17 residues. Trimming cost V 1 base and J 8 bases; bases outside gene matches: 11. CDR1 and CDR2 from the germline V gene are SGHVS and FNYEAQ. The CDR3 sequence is CASSLGTGTGDWDEQFF. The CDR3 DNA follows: TGTGCCAGCAGCTTAGGTACCGGGACAGGGGACTGGGATGAGCAGTTCTTC. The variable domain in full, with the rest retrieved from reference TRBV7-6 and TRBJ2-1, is GAGVSQSPRYKVTKRGQDVALRCDPISGHVSLYWYRQALGQGPEFLTYFNYEAQQDKSGLPNDRFSAERPEGSISTLTIQRTEQRDSAMYRCASSLGTGTGDWDEQFFGPGTRLTVL.

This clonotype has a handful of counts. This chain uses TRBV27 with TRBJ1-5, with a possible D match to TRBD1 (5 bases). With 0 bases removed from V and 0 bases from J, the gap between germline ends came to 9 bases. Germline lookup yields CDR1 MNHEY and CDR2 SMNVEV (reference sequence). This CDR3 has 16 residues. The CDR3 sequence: CASSLSSGTSNQPQHF. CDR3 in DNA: TGTGCCAGCAGTTTATCGTCAGGGACTAGCAATCAGCCCCAGCATTTT.

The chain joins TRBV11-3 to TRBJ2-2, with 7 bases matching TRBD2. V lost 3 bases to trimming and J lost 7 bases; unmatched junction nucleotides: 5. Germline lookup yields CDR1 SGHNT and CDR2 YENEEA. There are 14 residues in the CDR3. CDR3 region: CASSLPSGGGELFF. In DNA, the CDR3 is TGTGCCAGCAGCTTGCCATCGGGGGGCGGGGAGCTGTTTTTT.

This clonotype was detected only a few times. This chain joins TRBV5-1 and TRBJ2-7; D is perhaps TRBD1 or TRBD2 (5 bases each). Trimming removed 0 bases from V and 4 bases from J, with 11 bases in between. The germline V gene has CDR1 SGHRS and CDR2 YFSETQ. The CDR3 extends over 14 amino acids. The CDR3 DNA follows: TGCGCCAGCAGCTTGGAGGGACCTAGATACGAGCAGTACTTC. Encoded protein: CASSLEGPRYEQYF.

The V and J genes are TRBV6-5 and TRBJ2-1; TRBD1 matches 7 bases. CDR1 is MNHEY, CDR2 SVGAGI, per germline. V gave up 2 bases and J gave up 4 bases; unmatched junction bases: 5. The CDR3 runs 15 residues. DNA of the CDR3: TGTGCCAGCAGTTACAGGACAGGTTTATACAATGAGCAGTTCTTC. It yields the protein CASSYRTGLYNEQFF.

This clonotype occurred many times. The CDR3 coding sequence is TGTGCCAGCAGCTTCGAGACAGGGTTAGGAGAGCAGTACTTC. It yields the protein CASSFETGLGEQYF. This chain connects TRBV7-9 to TRBJ2-7; TRBD1 matches at 7 bases. The germline V gene encodes CDR1 SEHNR and CDR2 FQNEAQ (reference sequence). The CDR3 consists of 14 residues. With 3 bases clipped from V and 7 bases from J, the junction kept 9 bases outside the gene matches.

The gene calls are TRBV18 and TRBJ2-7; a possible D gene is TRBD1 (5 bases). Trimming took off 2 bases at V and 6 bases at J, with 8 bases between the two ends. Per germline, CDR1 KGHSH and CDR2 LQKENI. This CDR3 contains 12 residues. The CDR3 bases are TGTGCCAGCTCACCAGGGGCCATCGAGCAGTACTTC. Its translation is CASSPGAIEQYF.

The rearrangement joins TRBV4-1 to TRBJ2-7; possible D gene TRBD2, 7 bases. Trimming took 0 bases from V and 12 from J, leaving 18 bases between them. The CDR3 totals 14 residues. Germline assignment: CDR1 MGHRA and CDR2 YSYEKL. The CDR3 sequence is CASSQDRGADSLYF. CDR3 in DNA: TGCGCCAGCAGCCAAGATCGGGGGGCGGACAGTCTGTACTTC.

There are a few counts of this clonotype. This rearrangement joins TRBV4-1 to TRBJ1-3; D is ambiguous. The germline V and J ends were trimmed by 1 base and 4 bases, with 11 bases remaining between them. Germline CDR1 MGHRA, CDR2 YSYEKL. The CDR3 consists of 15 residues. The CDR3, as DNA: TGCGCCAGCAGCCAAGTATCCGGGATGGGAAACACCATATATTTT. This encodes CASSQVSGMGNTIYF.

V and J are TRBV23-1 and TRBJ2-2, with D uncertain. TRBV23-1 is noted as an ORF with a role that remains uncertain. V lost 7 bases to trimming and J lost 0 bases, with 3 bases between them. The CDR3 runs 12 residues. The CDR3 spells CASNPNTGELFF. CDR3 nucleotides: TGCGCCAGCAACCCGAACACCGGGGAGCTGTTTTTT.

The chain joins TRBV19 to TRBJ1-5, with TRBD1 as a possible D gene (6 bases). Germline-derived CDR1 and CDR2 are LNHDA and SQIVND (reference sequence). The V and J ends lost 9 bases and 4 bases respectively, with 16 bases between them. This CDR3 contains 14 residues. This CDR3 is CASSGGQLNQPQHF. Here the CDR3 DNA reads TGTGCCAGCTCCGGCGGACAGCTTAATCAGCCCCAGCATTTT.

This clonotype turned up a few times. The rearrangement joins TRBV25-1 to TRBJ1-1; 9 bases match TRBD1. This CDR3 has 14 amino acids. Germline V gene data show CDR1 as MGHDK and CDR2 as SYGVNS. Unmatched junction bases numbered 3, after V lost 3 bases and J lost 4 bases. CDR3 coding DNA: TGTGCCAGCAGTGACCGGGACAGGGCCACTGAAGCTTTCTTT. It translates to CASSDRDRATEAFF.

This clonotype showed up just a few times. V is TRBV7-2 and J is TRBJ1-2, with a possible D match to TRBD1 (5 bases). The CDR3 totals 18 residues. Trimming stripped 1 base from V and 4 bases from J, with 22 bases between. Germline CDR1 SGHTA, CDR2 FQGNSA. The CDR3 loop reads CASSLDPHGTDTLYGYTF. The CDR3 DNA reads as TGTGCCAGCAGCTTAGACCCTCACGGGACCGATACTCTCTATGGCTACACCTTC.

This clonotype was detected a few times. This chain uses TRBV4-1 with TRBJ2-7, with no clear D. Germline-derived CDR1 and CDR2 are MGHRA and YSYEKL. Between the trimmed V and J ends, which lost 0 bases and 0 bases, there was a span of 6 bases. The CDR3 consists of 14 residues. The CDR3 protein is CASSQDTLSYEQYF. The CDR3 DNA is TGCGCCAGCAGCCAAGATACGCTCTCCTACGAGCAGTACTTC.

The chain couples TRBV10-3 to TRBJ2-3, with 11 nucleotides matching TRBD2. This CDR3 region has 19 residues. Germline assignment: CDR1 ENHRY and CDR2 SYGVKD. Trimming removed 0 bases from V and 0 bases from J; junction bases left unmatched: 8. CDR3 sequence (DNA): TGTGCCATCAGTGAGTCGAATCCTAGCGGGGGGCCTAGCACAGATACGCAGTATTTT. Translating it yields CAISESNPSGGPSTDTQYF.

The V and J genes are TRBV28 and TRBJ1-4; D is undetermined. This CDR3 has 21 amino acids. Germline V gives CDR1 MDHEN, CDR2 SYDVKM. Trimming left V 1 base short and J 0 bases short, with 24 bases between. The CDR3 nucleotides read TGTGCCAGCAGTTTATTCACCCCGGACGGTAAATTTTTAGCAACTAATGAAAAACTGTTTTTT. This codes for CASSLFTPDGKFLATNEKLFF. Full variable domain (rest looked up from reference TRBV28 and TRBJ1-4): DVKVTQSSRYLVKRTGEKVFLECVQDMDHENMFWYRQDPGLGLRLIYFSYDVKMKEKGDIPEGYSVSREKKERFSLILESASTNQTSMYLCASSLFTPDGKFLATNEKLFFGSGTQLSVL.

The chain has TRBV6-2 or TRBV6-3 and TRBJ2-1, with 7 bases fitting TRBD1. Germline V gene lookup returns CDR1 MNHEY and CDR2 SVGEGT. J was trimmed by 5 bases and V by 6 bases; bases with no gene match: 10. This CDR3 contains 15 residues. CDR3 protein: CASSITGTDHNEQFF. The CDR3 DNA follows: TGTGCCAGCAGCATTACCGGGACAGACCACAATGAGCAGTTCTTC.

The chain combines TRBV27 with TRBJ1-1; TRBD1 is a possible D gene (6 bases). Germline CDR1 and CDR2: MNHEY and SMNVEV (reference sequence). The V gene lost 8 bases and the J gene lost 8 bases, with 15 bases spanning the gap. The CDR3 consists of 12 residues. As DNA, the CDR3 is TGTGCCAGCCGAGGGGGGGGGAAGGAAGCTTTCTTT. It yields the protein CASRGGGKEAFF.

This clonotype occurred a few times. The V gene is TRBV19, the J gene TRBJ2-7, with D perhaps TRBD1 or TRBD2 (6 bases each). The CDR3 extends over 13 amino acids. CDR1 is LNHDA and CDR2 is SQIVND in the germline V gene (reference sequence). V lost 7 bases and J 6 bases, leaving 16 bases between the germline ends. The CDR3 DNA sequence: TGTGCCAGTATCGGAGGGGGTGGTTCCGAGCAGTACTTC. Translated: CASIGGGGSEQYF.

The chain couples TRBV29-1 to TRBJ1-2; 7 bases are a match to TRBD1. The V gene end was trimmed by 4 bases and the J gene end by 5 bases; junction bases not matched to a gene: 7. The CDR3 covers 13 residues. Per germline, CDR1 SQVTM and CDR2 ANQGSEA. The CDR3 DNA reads TGCAGCGTTGGGGACAGTTGGGGGTATGGCTACACCTTC. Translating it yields CSVGDSWGYGYTF.

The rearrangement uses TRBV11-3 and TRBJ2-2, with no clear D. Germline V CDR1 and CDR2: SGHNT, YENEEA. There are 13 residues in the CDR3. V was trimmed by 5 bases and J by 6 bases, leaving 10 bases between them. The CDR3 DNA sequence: TGTGCCAGCAGCGCTTTTTTGGCCGGGGAGCTGTTTTTT. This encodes CASSAFLAGELFF.